A single T cell receptor beta chain is shown here with its context. Its antigen is as yet unknown. This sample is drawn from a study of memory CD4+ T cells and cytomegalovirus serostatus. The study's findings and limits: Of 150 to 200 reported CMV TCRbeta sequences, about 70 were found in memory CD4+ repertoires. The CMV-associated TCR signature appears largely within the CD4+ memory repertoire. A US-trained random forest predicted CMV serostatus with median AUC around 0.93.

J gave up 5 bases and V 7 bases, and 8 bases lay outside the gene matches. The CDR3 is 14 amino acids. In germline, CDR1 is MNHEY, CDR2 SVGAGI. Assay used: immunoSEQ multiplex PCR; TCRdb lists only in-frame clones, some missing. The sample contains around 54,000 clones, approximately 78% of which appear only once. The sort gate was single viable CD3+CD4+CD8-CD45RO+ cells for memory CD4+ T cells. CD4+ T cells were isolated by positive magnetic selection. Sequenced material: memory CD4+ T cells from blood. The chain recombines TRBV6-5 with TRBJ2-7, with 10 bases lining up with TRBD1. This clonotype was obtained from an adult in good health and CMV-seronegative. CDR3 DNA sequence: TGTGCCAGCACTCCGGGACAGGGGTTAGACGAGCAGTACTTC. Translation: CASTPGQGLDEQYF.